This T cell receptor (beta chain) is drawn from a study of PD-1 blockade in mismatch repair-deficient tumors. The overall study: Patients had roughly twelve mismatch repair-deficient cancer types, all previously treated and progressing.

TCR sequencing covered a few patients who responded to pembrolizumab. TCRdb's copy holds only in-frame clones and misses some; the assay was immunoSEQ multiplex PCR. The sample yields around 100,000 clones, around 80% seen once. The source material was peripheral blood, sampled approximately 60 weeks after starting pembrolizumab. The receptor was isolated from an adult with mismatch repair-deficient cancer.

The CDR3 coding sequence is TGTGCCAGCTCACTAACTTCGGAACGCAGGAACACTGAAGCTTTCTTT. Protein product: CASSLTSERRNTEAFF. V and J are TRBV18 and TRBJ1-1, with D unclear. The CDR3 is 16 amino acids. The germline V gene encodes CDR1 KGHSH and CDR2 LQKENI. V was cut by 4 bases and J by 1 base, with 16 bases left in between.